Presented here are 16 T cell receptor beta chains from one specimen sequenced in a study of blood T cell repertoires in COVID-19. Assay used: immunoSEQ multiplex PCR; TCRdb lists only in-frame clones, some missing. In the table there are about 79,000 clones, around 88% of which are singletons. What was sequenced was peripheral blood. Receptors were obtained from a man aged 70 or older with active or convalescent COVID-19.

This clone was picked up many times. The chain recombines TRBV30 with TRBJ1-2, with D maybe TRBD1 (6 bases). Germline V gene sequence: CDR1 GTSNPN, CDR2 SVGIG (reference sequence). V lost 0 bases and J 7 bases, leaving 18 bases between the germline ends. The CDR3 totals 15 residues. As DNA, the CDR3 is TGTGCCTGGAGTGTGTCCCCAGGGGCCGGACGTGGCTACACCTTC. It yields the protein CAWSVSPGAGRGYTF.

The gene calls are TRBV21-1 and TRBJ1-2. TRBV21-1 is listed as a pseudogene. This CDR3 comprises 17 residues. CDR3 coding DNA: TGTGCCAGCAGCAAGCGGGTTGACGGAGAGATTAACTATGGCTACACCTTC. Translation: CASSKRVDGEINYGYTF.

The CDR3 loop reads CATSRDLQGAGGYTF. In nucleotides, the CDR3 is TGTGCCACCAGCAGAGATTTACAGGGGGCCGGTGGCTACACCTTC. V usage is TRBV15 and J usage is TRBJ1-2; 9 bases match TRBD1. Per the germline V gene, CDR1 is LNHNV and CDR2 is YYDKDF (reference sequence). This CDR3 comprises 15 residues. The junction had 6 bases not matched to a gene; V was cut back by 0 bases and J by 7 bases.

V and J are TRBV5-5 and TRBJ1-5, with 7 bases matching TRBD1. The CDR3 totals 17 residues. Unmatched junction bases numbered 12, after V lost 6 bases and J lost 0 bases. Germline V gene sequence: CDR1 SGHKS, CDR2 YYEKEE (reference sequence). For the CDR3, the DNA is TGTGCCAGCAACCCCGGAGGGGGCTCATTTAGCAATCAGCCCCAGCATTTT. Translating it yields CASNPGGGSFSNQPQHF.

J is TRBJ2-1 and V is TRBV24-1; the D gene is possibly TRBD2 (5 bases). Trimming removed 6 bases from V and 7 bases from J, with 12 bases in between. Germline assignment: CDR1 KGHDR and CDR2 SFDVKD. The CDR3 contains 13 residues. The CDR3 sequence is CATSTGIGNEQFF. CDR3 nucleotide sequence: TGTGCCACCAGTACCGGGATTGGGAATGAGCAGTTCTTC.

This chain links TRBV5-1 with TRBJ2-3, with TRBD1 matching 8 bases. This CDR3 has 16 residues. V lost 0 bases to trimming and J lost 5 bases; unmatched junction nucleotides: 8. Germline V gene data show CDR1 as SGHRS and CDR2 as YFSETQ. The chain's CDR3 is CASSLGQGRAEDTQYF. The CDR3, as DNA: TGCGCCAGCAGCTTGGGACAGGGGCGCGCCGAAGATACGCAGTATTTT. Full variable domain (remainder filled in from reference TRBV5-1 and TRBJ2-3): KAGVTQTPRYLIKTRGQQVTLSCSPISGHRSVSWYQQTPGQGLQFLFEYFSETQRNKGNFPGRFSGRQFSNSRSEMNVSTLELGDSALYLCASSLGQGRAEDTQYFGPGTRLTVL.

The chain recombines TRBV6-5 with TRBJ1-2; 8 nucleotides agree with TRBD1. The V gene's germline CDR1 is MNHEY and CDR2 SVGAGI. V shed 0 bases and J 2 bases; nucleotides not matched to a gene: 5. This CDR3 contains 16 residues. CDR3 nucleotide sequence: TGTGCCAGCAGTTACTCGAGTACAGGGGGAAACTATGGCTACACCTTC. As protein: CASSYSSTGGNYGYTF.

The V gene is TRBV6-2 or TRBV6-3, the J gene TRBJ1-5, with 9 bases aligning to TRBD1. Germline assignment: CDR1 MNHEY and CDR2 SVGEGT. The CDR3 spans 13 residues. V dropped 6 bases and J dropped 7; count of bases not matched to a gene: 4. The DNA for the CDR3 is TGTGCCAGCAGCAGACAGGGGGAACAGCCCCAGCATTTT. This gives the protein CASSRQGEQPQHF.

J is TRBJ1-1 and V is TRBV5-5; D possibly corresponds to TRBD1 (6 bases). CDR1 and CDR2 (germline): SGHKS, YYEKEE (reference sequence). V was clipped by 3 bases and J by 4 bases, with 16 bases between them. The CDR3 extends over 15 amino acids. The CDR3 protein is CASSWGGGAVTEAFF. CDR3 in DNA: TGTGCCAGCAGCTGGGGCGGGGGGGCGGTCACTGAAGCTTTCTTT.

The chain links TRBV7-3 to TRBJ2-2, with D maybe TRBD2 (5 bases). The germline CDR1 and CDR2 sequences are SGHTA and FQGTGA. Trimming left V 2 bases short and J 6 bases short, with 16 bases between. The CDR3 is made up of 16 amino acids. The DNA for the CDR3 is TGTGCCAGCAGCTTAGGCACCGGGTCCGGGGCCGGGGAGCTGTTTTTT. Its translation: CASSLGTGSGAGELFF.

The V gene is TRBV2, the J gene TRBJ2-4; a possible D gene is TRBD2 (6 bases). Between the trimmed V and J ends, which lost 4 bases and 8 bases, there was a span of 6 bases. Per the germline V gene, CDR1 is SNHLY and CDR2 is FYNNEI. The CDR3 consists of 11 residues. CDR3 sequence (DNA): TGTGCCAGCAGTGGGAGGGACATTCAGTACTTC. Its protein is CASSGRDIQYF.

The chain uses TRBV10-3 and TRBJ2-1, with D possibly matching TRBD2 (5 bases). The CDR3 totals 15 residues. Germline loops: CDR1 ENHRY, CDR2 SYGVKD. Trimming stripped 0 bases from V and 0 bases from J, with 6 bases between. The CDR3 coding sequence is TGTGCCATCAGTGAGTCAGGGAGCTCCTACAATGAGCAGTTCTTC. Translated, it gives CAISESGSSYNEQFF.

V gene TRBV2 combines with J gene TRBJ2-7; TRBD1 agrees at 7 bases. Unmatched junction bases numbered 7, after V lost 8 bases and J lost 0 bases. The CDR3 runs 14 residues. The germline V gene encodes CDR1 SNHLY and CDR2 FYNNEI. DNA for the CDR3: TGTGCCAGCCATTTGGACAGGAGCTCCTACGAGCAGTACTTC. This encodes CASHLDRSSYEQYF.

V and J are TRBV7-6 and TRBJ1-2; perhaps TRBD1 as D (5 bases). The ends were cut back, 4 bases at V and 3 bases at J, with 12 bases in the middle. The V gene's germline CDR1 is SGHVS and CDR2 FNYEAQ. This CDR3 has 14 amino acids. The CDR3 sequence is CASSSYTGHYGYTF. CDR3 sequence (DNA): TGTGCCAGCAGCTCATACACAGGTCACTATGGCTACACCTTC.

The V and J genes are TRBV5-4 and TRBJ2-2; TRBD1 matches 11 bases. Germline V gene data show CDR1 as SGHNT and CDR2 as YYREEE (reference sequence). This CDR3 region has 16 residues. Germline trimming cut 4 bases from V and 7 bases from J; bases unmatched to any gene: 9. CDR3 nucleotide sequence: TGTGCCAGCAGCCTTGCGAGGACAGGGGGCAGCGGGGAGCTGTTTTTT. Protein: CASSLARTGGSGELFF.

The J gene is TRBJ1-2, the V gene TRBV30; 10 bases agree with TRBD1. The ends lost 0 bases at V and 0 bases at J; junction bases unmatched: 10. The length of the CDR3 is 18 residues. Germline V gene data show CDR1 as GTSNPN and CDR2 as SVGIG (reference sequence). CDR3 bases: TGTGCCTGGAGTGTAGCGGTCAGGACAGGGGGAACTAACTATGGCTACACCTTC. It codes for CAWSVAVRTGGTNYGYTF.